This T cell receptor (beta chain) was sequenced during a study of long-term antiretroviral therapy in people with HIV. This was the immunoSEQ v3.0 assay at survey level. Sequenced by immunoSEQ multiplex PCR; TCRdb stores in-frame clones only, minus some. In the table there are some 19,000 clones, around 87% of which are singletons. The germline V and J ends were trimmed by 2 bases and 4 bases, with 9 bases remaining between them. The CDR3 is made up of 14 amino acids. Germline CDR1 and CDR2: SGHTA and FQGNSA. The sequence derives from a woman aged 50 to 65 with HIV. The sample here was unsorted PBMCs, taken just under 2.7 years after starting antiretroviral therapy. The gene calls are TRBV7-2 and TRBJ1-3; possibly TRBD1 for D (6 bases). The CDR3, as DNA: TGTGCCAGCAGCTTATGGGGGGCCGGAAACACCATATATTTT. This codes for CASSLWGAGNTIYF.